One sample yielded the 10 T cell receptor beta chains listed below, sequenced in a study of OX40 agonist ivuxolimab in advanced cancers. The table came from immunoSEQ multiplex PCR; TCRdb's copy has only in-frame clones and leaves some out. The sample holds 50,000 to 75,000 clones, 87% seen once. This specimen was CD4+ or CD8+ T cells sorted from blood, taken in a trial of the OX40 agonist ivuxolimab. Source of these receptors: an adult with an advanced solid tumor such as melanoma, head and neck, liver or kidney cancer.

The chain couples TRBV5-1 to TRBJ1-1; D unresolved. This CDR3 is built from 13 residues. Per germline, CDR1 SGHRS and CDR2 YFSETQ. Trimming pared 4 bases from V and 5 bases from J, leaving 12 bases between. CDR3 loop: CASSILSGTEAFF. DNA for the CDR3: TGCGCCAGCAGCATCCTCTCGGGGACTGAAGCTTTCTTT.

The chain employs TRBV6-1 and TRBJ2-3, with 11 nucleotides matching TRBD1. From germline, CDR1 is MNHNS and CDR2 SASEGT. The CDR3 totals 14 residues. Trimming took 7 bases from V and 3 from J; bases not matched to a gene: 3. This CDR3 is CASTRDRGTDTQYF. For the CDR3, the DNA is TGTGCCAGCACCCGGGACAGGGGGACAGATACGCAGTATTTT.

About this clone: The junction does not match germline at one end; this may be a read error. This rearrangement joins TRBV27 to TRBJ2-4; the D call may be TRBD1 or TRBD2 (5 bases each). This CDR3 is built from 14 residues. Germline CDR1 MNHEY, CDR2 SMNVEV (reference sequence). The CDR3: CASRPRDARNIQYF. CDR3 coding DNA: TGTGCCAGCCGCCCCCGGGACGCCAGAAACATTCAGTACTTC.

A few counts support this clone. V usage is TRBV7-8 and J usage is TRBJ1-6, with 8 positions matching TRBD1. The V gene's germline CDR1 is SGHVS and CDR2 FQNEAQ. The length of the CDR3 is 15 residues. V was clipped by 4 bases and J by 6 bases; unmatched bases: 5. The CDR3 region is CASSSDRASNSPLHF. As DNA, the CDR3 is TGTGCCAGCAGCTCGGACAGGGCGAGTAATTCACCCCTCCACTTT.

The V and J genes are TRBV6-5 and TRBJ1-1; no reliable D call. The CDR3 extends over 12 amino acids. Germline V gene lookup returns CDR1 MNHEY and CDR2 SVGAGI. The V and J ends lost 6 bases and 4 bases respectively, with 9 bases between them. The CDR3 region has the DNA TGTGCCAGCAGCCCCGGAACCACTGAAGCTTTCTTT. Amino acid sequence: CASSPGTTEAFF.

V is TRBV7-2 and J is TRBJ1-5; a weak D match, TRBD1 (6 bases). V lost 5 bases, J lost 2 bases, and 16 bases lay in between. This CDR3 contains 16 residues. The germline V gene has CDR1 SGHTA and CDR2 FQGNSA. The CDR3 protein is CASSQNSGAGNQPQHF. The CDR3 DNA sequence: TGTGCCAGCAGCCAAAACTCGGGGGCGGGCAATCAGCCCCAGCATTTT.

The CDR3 DNA reads TGTGCCAGCAGCTTGGGACAGGTGAACACTGAAGCTTTCTTT. Protein product: CASSLGQVNTEAFF. V gene TRBV7-9 combines with J gene TRBJ1-1; 8 nucleotides line up with TRBD1. This CDR3 spans 14 amino acids. The V and J ends lost 3 bases and 0 bases, in that order; junction bases with no gene match: 0. Germline values: CDR1 SEHNR, CDR2 FQNEAQ (reference sequence).

The genes are TRBV6-5 and TRBJ1-2, with D hard to call. CDR3 size: 15 residues. In germline, CDR1 is MNHEY, CDR2 SVGAGI. Trimming took off 0 bases at V and 5 bases at J, with 13 bases between the two ends. The CDR3 DNA reads TGTGCCAGCAGTTACTCCGCCGTCCAGCTTTATGGCTACACCTTC. Encoded protein: CASSYSAVQLYGYTF.

The rearrangement links TRBV9 to TRBJ1-1, with D possibly TRBD1 on 6 matching bases. Germline assignment: CDR1 SGDLS and CDR2 YYNGEE. V lost 3 bases and J 7 bases, leaving 16 bases between the germline ends. The CDR3 runs to 14 residues. CDR3 nucleotide sequence: TGTGCCAGCAGCGCCGACCCCCTCAGGGGTGAAGCTTTCTTT. Amino acid sequence: CASSADPLRGEAFF.

This clone was recorded a few times. The chain has TRBV7-2 and TRBJ1-6; D call uncertain. CDR1 is SGHTA, CDR2 FQGNSA, per germline. V was pared by 8 bases and J by 7 bases, with 12 bases between. This CDR3 contains 13 residues. CDR3 in amino acids: CASAPRSNSPLHF. CDR3 DNA sequence: TGTGCCAGCGCCCCCCGGTCAAATTCACCCCTCCACTTT.